This note documents a single T cell receptor (beta chain) sequence. Its antigen remains unidentified. CDR1 and CDR2 from the germline V gene are MDHEN and SYDVKM. The V and J ends lost 3 bases and 11 bases respectively, with 19 bases between them. The CDR3 totals 14 residues. Timing groups of about 4 and about 12 weeks for second doses were pooled. This record belongs to a study of T cell responses to AZD1222 COVID-19 vaccine. General study findings and limits: Seropositive status at baseline applied to only 6 or 7 AZD1222 recipients. Repertoires were collected only later (after the peak T cell response had occurred). Clonal diversity was possibly underestimated, and white British individuals and females predominated among donors.

Sequenced by immunoSEQ multiplex PCR; TCRdb stores in-frame clones only, minus some. The table records roughly 150,000 clones, roughly 91% of them present only once. The TCR comes from an adult who received the AZD1222 COVID-19 vaccine. The sample was peripheral blood, taken 28 days after the second AZD1222 dose. The chain recombines TRBV28 with TRBJ1-1; D is unclear. CDR3 loop: CASSFYGLTLSAFF. The CDR3 coding sequence is TGTGCCAGCAGTTTTTACGGCCTCACCCTTTCGGCTTTCTTT. Looking up the rest from reference TRBV28 and TRBJ1-1 gives the full variable domain: DVKVTQSSRYLVKRTGEKVFLECVQDMDHENMFWYRQDPGLGLRLIYFSYDVKMKEKGDIPEGYSVSREKKERFSLILESASTNQTSMYLCASSFYGLTLSAFFGQGTRLTVV.